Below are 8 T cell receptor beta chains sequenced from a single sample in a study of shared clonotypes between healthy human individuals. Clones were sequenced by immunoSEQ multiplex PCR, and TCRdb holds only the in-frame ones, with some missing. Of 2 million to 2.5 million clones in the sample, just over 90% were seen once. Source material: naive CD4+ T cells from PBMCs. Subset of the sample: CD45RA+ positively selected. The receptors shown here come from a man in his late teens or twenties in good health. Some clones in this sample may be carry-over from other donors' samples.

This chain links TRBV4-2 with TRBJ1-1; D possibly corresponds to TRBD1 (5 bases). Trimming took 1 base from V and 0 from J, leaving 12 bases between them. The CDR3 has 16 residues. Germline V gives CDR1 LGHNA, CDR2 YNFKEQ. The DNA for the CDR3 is TGTGCCAGCAGCCAAGTTGGCAGGGCGATGAACACTGAAGCTTTCTTT. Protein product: CASSQVGRAMNTEAFF.

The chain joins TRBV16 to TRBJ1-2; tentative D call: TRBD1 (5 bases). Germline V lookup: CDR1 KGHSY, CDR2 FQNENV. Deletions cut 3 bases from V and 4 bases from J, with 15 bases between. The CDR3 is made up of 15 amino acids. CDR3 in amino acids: CASSQSGRQIYGYTF. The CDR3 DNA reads TGTGCCAGCAGCCAGTCGGGACGGCAGATCTATGGCTACACCTTC.

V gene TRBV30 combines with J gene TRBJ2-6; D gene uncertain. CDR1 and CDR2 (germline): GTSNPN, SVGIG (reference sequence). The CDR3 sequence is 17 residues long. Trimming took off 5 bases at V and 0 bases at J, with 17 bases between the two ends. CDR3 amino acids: CAWGEWGPLSGANVLTF. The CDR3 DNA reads TGTGCCTGGGGGGAATGGGGTCCCCTCTCTGGGGCCAACGTCCTGACTTTC. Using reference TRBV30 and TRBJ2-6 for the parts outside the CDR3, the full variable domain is SQTIHQWPATLVQPVGSPLSLECTVEGTSNPNLYWYRQAAGRGLQLLFYSVGIGQISSEVPQNLSASRPQDRQFILSSKKLLLSDSGFYLCAWGEWGPLSGANVLTFGAGSRLTVL.

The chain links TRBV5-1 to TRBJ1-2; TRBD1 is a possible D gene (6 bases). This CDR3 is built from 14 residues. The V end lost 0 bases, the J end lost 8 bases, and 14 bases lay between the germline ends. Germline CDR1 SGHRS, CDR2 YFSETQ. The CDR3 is CASSLVHREDGYTF. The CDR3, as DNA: TGCGCCAGCAGCTTGGTTCACAGGGAAGACGGCTACACCTTC.

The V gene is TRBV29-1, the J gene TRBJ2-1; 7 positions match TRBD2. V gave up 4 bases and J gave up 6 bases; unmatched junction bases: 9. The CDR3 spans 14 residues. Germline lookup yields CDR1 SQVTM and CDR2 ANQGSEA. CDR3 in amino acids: CSVVRGRAGNEQFF. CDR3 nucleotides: TGCAGCGTTGTCCGGGGGAGGGCGGGCAATGAGCAGTTCTTC.

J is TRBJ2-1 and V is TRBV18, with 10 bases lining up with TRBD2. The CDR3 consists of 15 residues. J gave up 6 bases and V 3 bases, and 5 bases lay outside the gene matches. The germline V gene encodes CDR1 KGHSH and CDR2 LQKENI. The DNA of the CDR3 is TGTGCCAGCTCACCGAGCGGGAGGGGAGTCAATGAGCAGTTCTTC. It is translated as CASSPSGRGVNEQFF. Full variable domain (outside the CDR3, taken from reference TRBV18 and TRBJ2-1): NAGVMQNPRHLVRRRGQEARLRCSPMKGHSHVYWYRQLPEEGLKFMVYLQKENIIDESGMPKERFSAEFPKEGPSILRIQQVVRGDSAAYFCASSPSGRGVNEQFFGPGTRLTVL.

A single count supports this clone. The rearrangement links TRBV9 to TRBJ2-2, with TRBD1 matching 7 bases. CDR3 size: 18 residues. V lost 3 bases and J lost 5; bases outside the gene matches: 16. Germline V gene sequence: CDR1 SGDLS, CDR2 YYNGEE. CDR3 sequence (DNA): TGTGCCAGCAGCGCCAGCCCCTGGACAGGCCTAAGAACCGGGGAGCTGTTTTTT. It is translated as CASSASPWTGLRTGELFF. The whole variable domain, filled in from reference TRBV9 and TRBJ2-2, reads DSGVTQTPKHLITATGQRVTLRCSPRSGDLSVYWYQQSLDQGLQFLIQYYNGEERAKGNILERFSAQQFPDLHSELNLSSLELGDSALYFCASSASPWTGLRTGELFFGEGSRLTVL.

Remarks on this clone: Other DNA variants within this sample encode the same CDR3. This CDR3 reads CASRGDSNTGELFF. CDR3 in DNA: TGTGCCAGCAGGGGAGACAGCAACACCGGGGAGCTGTTTTTT. The chain combines TRBV2 with TRBJ2-2; D possibly matches TRBD1 or TRBD2 (5 bases each). This CDR3 is built from 14 residues. Germline lookup yields CDR1 SNHLY and CDR2 FYNNEI. Deletions cut 6 bases from V and 2 bases from J, with 10 bases between.